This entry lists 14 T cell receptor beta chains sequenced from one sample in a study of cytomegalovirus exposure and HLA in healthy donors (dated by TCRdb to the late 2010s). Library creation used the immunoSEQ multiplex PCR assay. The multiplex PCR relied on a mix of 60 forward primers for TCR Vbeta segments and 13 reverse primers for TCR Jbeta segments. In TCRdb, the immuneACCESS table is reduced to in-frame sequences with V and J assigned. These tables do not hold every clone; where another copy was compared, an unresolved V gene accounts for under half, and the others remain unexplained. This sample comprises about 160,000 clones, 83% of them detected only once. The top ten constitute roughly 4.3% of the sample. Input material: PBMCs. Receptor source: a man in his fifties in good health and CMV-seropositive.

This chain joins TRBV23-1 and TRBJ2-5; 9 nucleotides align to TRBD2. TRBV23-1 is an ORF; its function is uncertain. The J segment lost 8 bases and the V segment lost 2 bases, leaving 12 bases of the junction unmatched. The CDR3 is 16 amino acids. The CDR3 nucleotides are TGCGCCAGCAGTCAAATCTACGGCGGGGGGGGCCAAACCCAGTACTTC. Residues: CASSQIYGGGGQTQYF.

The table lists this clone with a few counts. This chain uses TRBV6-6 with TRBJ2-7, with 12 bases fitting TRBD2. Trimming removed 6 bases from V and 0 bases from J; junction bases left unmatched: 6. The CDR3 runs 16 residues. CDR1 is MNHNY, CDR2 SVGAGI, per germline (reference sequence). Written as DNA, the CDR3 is TGTGCCAGCAGACCCCCGACTAGCGGGAGCTCCTACGAGCAGTACTTC. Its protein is CASRPPTSGSSYEQYF.

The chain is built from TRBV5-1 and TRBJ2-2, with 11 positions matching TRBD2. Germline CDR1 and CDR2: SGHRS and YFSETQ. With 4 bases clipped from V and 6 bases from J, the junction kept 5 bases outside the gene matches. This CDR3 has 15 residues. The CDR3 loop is CASSPGTSGAGELFF. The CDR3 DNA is TGCGCCAGCAGCCCAGGGACTAGCGGAGCCGGGGAGCTGTTTTTT.

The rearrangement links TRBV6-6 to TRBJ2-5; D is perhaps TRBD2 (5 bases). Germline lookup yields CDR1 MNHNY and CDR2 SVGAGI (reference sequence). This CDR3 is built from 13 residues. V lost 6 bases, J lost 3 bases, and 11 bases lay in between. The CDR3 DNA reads TGTGCCAGCAGCTATACTAGGGAAGAGACCCAGTACTTC. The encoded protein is CASSYTREETQYF.

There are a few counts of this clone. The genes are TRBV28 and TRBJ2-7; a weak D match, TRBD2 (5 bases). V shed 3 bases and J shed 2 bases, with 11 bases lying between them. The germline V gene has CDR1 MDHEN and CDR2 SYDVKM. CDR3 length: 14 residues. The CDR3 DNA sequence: TGTGCCAGCAGTTTTGTTGCACTAGCCTACGAGCAGTACTTC. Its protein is CASSFVALAYEQYF.

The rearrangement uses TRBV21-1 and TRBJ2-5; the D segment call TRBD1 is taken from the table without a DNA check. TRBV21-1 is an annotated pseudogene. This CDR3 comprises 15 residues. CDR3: CASSNTGTGVQTQYF. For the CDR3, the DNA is TGTGCCAGCAGCAACACCGGGACAGGGGTGCAGACCCAGTACTTC.

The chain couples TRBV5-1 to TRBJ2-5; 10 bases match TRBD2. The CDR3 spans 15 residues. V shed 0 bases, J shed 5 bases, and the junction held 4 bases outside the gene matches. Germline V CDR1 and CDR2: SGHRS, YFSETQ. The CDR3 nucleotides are TGCGCCAGCAGCTTGGCAAAGCGGGGGGGCGAGACCCAGTACTTC. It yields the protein CASSLAKRGGETQYF.

The chain's CDR3 is CASSNRQGWIVGGTDTQYF. CDR3 DNA: TGTGCCAGCAGCAACAGACAGGGGTGGATTGTGGGCGGCACAGATACGCAGTATTTT. The chain is built from TRBV13 and TRBJ2-3; TRBD1 matches at 8 bases. This CDR3 is built from 19 residues. J was trimmed by 1 base and V by 5 bases; bases with no gene match: 17. Germline V gene lookup returns CDR1 PRHDT and CDR2 FYEKMQ (reference sequence).

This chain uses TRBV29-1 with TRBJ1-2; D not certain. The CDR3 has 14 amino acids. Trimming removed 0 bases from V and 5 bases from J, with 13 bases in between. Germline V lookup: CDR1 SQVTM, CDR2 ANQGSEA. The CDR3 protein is CSVEDLGSPYGYTF. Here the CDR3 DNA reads TGCAGCGTTGAAGATCTGGGCAGCCCTTATGGCTACACCTTC.

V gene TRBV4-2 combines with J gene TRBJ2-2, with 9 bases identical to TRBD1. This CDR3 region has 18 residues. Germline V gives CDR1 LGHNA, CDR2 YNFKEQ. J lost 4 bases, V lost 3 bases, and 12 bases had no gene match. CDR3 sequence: CASSQRTGELGATGELFF. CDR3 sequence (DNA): TGTGCCAGCAGCCAGAGGACAGGGGAGCTCGGTGCCACCGGGGAGCTGTTTTTT.

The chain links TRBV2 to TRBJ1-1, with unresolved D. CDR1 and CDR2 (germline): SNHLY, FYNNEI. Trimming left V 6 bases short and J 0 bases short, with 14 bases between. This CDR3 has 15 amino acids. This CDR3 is CASREDDIMNTEAFF. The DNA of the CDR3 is TGTGCCAGCAGGGAGGACGACATCATGAACACTGAAGCTTTCTTT.

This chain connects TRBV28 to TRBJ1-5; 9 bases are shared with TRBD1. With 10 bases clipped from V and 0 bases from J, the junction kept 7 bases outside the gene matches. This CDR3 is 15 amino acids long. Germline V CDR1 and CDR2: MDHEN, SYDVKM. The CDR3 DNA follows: TGTGCCACTGAGAACAGGGGGCGTAGCAATCAGCCCCAGCATTTT. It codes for CATENRGRSNQPQHF.

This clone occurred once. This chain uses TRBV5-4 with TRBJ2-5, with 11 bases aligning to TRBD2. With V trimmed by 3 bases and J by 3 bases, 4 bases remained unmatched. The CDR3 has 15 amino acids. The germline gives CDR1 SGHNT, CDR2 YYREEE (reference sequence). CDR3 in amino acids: CASSSRLAGKETQYF. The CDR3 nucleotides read TGTGCCAGCAGCTCCAGACTAGCGGGAAAAGAGACCCAGTACTTC.

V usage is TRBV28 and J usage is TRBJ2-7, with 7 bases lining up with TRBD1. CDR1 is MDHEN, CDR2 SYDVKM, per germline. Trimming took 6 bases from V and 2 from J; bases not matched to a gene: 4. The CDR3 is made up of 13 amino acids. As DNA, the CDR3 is TGTGCCAGCAGCTGGACAGGTCCCTACGAGCAGTACTTC. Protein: CASSWTGPYEQYF. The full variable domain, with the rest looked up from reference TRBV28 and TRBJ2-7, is DVKVTQSSRYLVKRTGEKVFLECVQDMDHENMFWYRQDPGLGLRLIYFSYDVKMKEKGDIPEGYSVSREKKERFSLILESASTNQTSMYLCASSWTGPYEQYFGPGTRLTVT.